Below, 18 T cell receptor beta chains from the same sample are listed, as sequenced in a study of OX40 agonist ivuxolimab in advanced cancers. Library generation was performed with the immunoSEQ multiplex PCR assay. TCRdb's version of the immuneACCESS table is confined to in-frame rearrangements and falls short of the full clone set. An unresolved V gene accounts for under half of the shortfall where checked; the remainder is of unknown origin. The sample table lists 65,000 to 90,000 clones, about 88% of them with a count of one. Of the sample, around 0.8% is held by the ten largest clones. Sequencing was performed on CD4+ or CD8+ T cells sorted from blood, taken in a trial of the OX40 agonist ivuxolimab. These receptors were obtained from an adult with an advanced solid tumor such as melanoma, head and neck, liver or kidney cancer.

This chain uses TRBV5-1 with TRBJ2-3, with a tentative D call TRBD1 (8 bases). The CDR3 length is 16 residues. Germline V gene data show CDR1 as SGHRS and CDR2 as YFSETQ. With 3 bases removed from V and 4 bases from J, the gap between germline ends came to 18 bases. CDR3 residues: CASSSGQGGFSDTQYF. The CDR3 region has the DNA TGCGCCAGCAGCTCCGGACAGGGAGGGTTCTCAGATACGCAGTATTTT.

This rearrangement joins TRBV7-8 to TRBJ2-7; 8 bases map to TRBD2. Germline loops: CDR1 SGHVS, CDR2 FQNEAQ. V shed 3 bases, J shed 5 bases, and the junction held 9 bases outside the gene matches. This CDR3 is built from 15 residues. CDR3 amino acids: CASSLGSTSAHEQYF. The CDR3 bases are TGTGCCAGCAGCTTGGGGTCGACTAGCGCCCACGAGCAGTACTTC.

The genes are TRBV7-9 and TRBJ2-7, with TRBD1 as a possible D gene (6 bases). This CDR3 spans 12 amino acids. The germline CDR1 and CDR2 sequences are SEHNR and FQNEAQ (reference sequence). V lost 4 bases and J lost 5, with 9 bases in between. The CDR3 region has the DNA TGTGCCAGCAGCTCCCAGGGGCACGAGCAGTACTTC. This translates into CASSSQGHEQYF.

V and J are TRBV5-1 and TRBJ2-1; a possible D gene is TRBD1 (5 bases). The CDR3 totals 14 residues. V lost 0 bases and J lost 7, with 11 bases in between. The V gene's germline CDR1 is SGHRS and CDR2 YFSETQ. The CDR3 nucleotides read TGCGCCAGCAGCTTGGGGGCAGGGCGAAATGAGCAGTTCTTC. Translating gives CASSLGAGRNEQFF.

The V gene is TRBV6-6, the J gene TRBJ2-7; 8 bases match TRBD2. Germline V lookup: CDR1 MNHNY, CDR2 SVGAGI (reference sequence). V gave up 6 bases and J gave up 3 bases; unmatched junction bases: 4. The CDR3 is made up of 13 amino acids. The CDR3 region has the DNA TGTGCCAGCAGGGGGGGACTAGACTACGAGCAGTACTTC. This gives the protein CASRGGLDYEQYF.

This clone showed up just once. The V and J genes are TRBV13 and TRBJ1-4; D might be TRBD1 (5 bases). CDR3 length: 15 residues. The ends were cut back, 5 bases at V and 1 base at J, with 11 bases in the middle. The germline CDR1 and CDR2 sequences are PRHDT and FYEKMQ (reference sequence). Written as DNA, the CDR3 is TGTGCCAGCAGCAGAGGGACGTTAACTAATGAAAAACTGTTTTTT. Its translation is CASSRGTLTNEKLFF. Full variable domain (outside the CDR3, taken from reference TRBV13 and TRBJ1-4): AAGVIQSPRHLIKEKRETATLKCYPIPRHDTVYWYQQGPGQDPQFLISFYEKMQSDKGSIPDRFSAQQFSDYHSELNMSSLELGDSALYFCASSRGTLTNEKLFFGSGTQLSVL.

This chain joins TRBV5-1 and TRBJ2-2; D is undetermined. The V and J ends lost 2 bases and 3 bases respectively, with 2 bases between them. The germline gives CDR1 SGHRS, CDR2 YFSETQ. This CDR3 is built from 12 residues. The CDR3 region has the DNA TGCGCCAGCAGCTTCGACACCGGGGAGCTGTTTTTT. Translated, it gives CASSFDTGELFF.

For the CDR3, the DNA is TGTGCCAGTAGGCTATTGACAGGCCGGGGGAACACTGAAGCTTTCTTT. It encodes CASRLLTGRGNTEAFF. The chain couples TRBV19 to TRBJ1-1; D possibly corresponds to TRBD1 (6 bases). Germline lookup yields CDR1 LNHDA and CDR2 SQIVND (reference sequence). The CDR3 is 16 residues long. V lost 6 bases, J lost 1 base, and 18 bases lay in between.

V and J are TRBV14 and TRBJ2-7, with 8 bases identical to TRBD1. The ends lost 2 bases at V and 6 bases at J; junction bases unmatched: 9. The V gene's germline CDR1 is SGHDN and CDR2 FVKESK. CDR3 length: 15 residues. The CDR3 protein is CASSQRTGLLSEQYF. CDR3 coding DNA: TGTGCCAGCAGCCAACGGACAGGGTTGTTAAGCGAGCAGTACTTC.

This chain uses TRBV6-5 with TRBJ1-1, with TRBD1 as a possible D gene (5 bases). The CDR3 runs 15 residues. Trimming pared 7 bases from V and 0 bases from J, leaving 15 bases between. In germline, CDR1 is MNHEY, CDR2 SVGAGI. In nucleotides, the CDR3 is TGTGCCAGCAAGTTACGGGGCAGGGTGAACACTGAAGCTTTCTTT. This gives the protein CASKLRGRVNTEAFF.

The sample holds one count of this clone. The chain is built from TRBV6-5 and TRBJ1-2; no clear D gene. V lost 5 bases, J lost 2 bases, and 15 bases lay in between. The V gene's germline CDR1 is MNHEY and CDR2 SVGAGI. This CDR3 contains 15 residues. CDR3 coding DNA: TGTGCCAGCAGTCCACGTGTAAGGTTCAACTATGGCTACACCTTC. Its protein product is CASSPRVRFNYGYTF.

This chain uses TRBV6-5 with TRBJ1-3, with D possibly matching TRBD1 (5 bases). The CDR3 spans 14 residues. In germline, CDR1 is MNHEY, CDR2 SVGAGI. V was pared by 2 bases and J by 2 bases, with 7 bases between. In nucleotides, the CDR3 is TGTGCCAGCAGTTACGGGACTACTGGAAACACCATATATTTT. Amino acid sequence: CASSYGTTGNTIYF.

The count of this clone is one. The rearrangement links TRBV6-6 to TRBJ1-2; TRBD1 aligns across 9 bases. This CDR3 has 15 amino acids. V shed 2 bases and J 2 bases; nucleotides not matched to a gene: 3. In germline, CDR1 is MNHNY, CDR2 SVGAGI (reference sequence). The CDR3 sequence: CASSYGGQGNYGYTF. In DNA, the CDR3 is TGTGCCAGCAGTTACGGCGGACAGGGGAACTATGGCTACACCTTC.

The gene calls are TRBV10-2 and TRBJ2-3; D remains unclear. Trimming stripped 2 bases from V and 5 bases from J, with 8 bases between. Germline lookup yields CDR1 WSHSY and CDR2 SAAADI. This CDR3 is built from 13 residues. CDR3: CASSEQAVDTQYF. DNA of the CDR3: TGCGCCAGCAGTGAGCAGGCGGTAGATACGCAGTATTTT.

The rearrangement uses TRBV9 and TRBJ2-4; no firm D call. Trimming removed 0 bases from V and 3 bases from J, with 13 bases in between. The germline gives CDR1 SGDLS, CDR2 YYNGEE. The CDR3 sequence is 16 residues long. CDR3 region: CASSVAPAVDKNIQYF. CDR3 nucleotide sequence: TGTGCCAGCAGCGTAGCTCCGGCTGTCGACAAAAACATTCAGTACTTC.

On this clone itself: At the DNA level, this CDR3 is encoded by other sequences in the same sample as well. The genes are TRBV7-8 and TRBJ2-5; D unclear. Germline CDR1 SGHVS, CDR2 FQNEAQ. This CDR3 spans 13 amino acids. With 3 bases removed from V and 5 bases from J, the gap between germline ends came to 10 bases. CDR3 in amino acids: CASSLAPAETQYF. The CDR3 DNA reads as TGTGCCAGCAGCTTGGCCCCGGCGGAGACCCAGTACTTC.

The V call is TRBV19, the J call TRBJ2-1; 9 bases map to TRBD2. This CDR3 has 15 amino acids. J lost 6 bases, V lost 3 bases, and 6 bases had no gene match. Per the germline V gene, CDR1 is LNHDA and CDR2 is SQIVND (reference sequence). The CDR3 DNA is TGTGCCAGTAGTATTAATAGCGGGAGATTCAATGAGCAGTTCTTC. Its translation: CASSINSGRFNEQFF.

This chain uses TRBV4-2 with TRBJ2-7; D is possibly TRBD2 (5 bases). Deletions cut 0 bases from V and 2 bases from J, with 14 bases between. The germline V gene has CDR1 LGHNA and CDR2 YNFKEQ. The CDR3 totals 16 residues. The CDR3 loop is CASSQDIQAVPYEQYF. In DNA, the CDR3 is TGTGCCAGCAGCCAAGATATCCAAGCGGTGCCCTACGAGCAGTACTTC.